One sample yielded the 9 T cell receptor beta chains listed below, sequenced in a study of T cells in Graves' hyperthyroidism and ophthalmopathy (dated by TCRdb to the late 2010s). Library preparation was by multiplex PCR. Sequencing was carried out with an Illumina HiSeq 2000. The TCR beta CDR3 regions were amplified from RNA transcripts. The TCR CDR3 was subjected to a first round of RT-PCR using the HTBI primer set and the Qiagen OneStep RT-PCR kit. TCRdb cleaned the public reads at Q25 with fastp, built clones with MiXCR and kept in-frame beta chains. One record per CDR3 amino acid sequence lists the most common genes and DNA. The sample contains 610,000 or so distinct CDR3 sequences, approximately 44% of them found a single time. The top ten clonotypes cover around 7.7% of the sample. Sequenced sample: peripheral blood or thyroid tissue (not recorded which). Every receptor here comes from a woman younger than 35 with Graves' hyperthyroidism.

In regard to this clonotype: No DNA is shown, since the ends of the CDR3 on it are uncertain; the CDR3 is the one TCRdb lists. V and J are TRBV7-6 and TRBJ2-5; the table's D call, TRBD1, was not checked against the DNA. CDR1 and CDR2 from the germline V gene are SGHVS and FNYEAQ. The CDR3 numbers 20 amino acids, ends counted. CDR3 sequence reads: CASSIYLCSVDVRDAETQYF.

Only one count was recorded for this clonotype. This rearrangement joins TRBV6-4 to TRBJ2-7; 10 bases are shared with TRBD2. The CDR3 runs 15 residues. V shed 6 bases and J 6 bases; nucleotides not matched to a gene: 11. Germline assignment: CDR1 MRHNA and CDR2 SNTAGT. The CDR3 loop is CASSLSGRTASEQYF. The CDR3 nucleotides read TGTGCCAGCAGCCTTAGCGGGAGGACCGCTTCCGAGCAGTACTTC.

In its sample, this clonotype was seen many times. V gene TRBV6-5 combines with J gene TRBJ1-1; D is unclear. Trimming cost V 0 bases and J 6 bases, with 8 bases left between them. The CDR3 is 13 amino acids. Germline values: CDR1 MNHEY, CDR2 SVGAGI. As DNA, the CDR3 is TGTGCCAGCAGTTACTCGGTCAGATCTGAAGCTTTCTTT. Translation gives CASSYSVRSEAFF.

This clonotype is a singleton in its sample. An end of the junction does not agree with germline; a read error may underlie this. This sequence joins TRBV4-1 and TRBJ1-5, with D perhaps matching TRBD1 (5 bases). The CDR3 loop spans 14 amino acids. The V gene's germline CDR1 is MGHRA and CDR2 YSYEKL. This CDR3 reads CASSQARGQETQHF. CDR3 in DNA: TGTGCCAGCAGCCAAGCTCGGGGCCAAGAGACCCAGCATTTT.

As concerns this clonotype: A much larger clone sits a single nucleotide away, making a read error possible. This rearrangement joins TRBV5-1 to TRBJ2-7; D is perhaps TRBD1 or TRBD2 (5 bases each). The CDR3 is 16 amino acids. CDR1 is SGHRS and CDR2 is YFSETQ in the germline V gene. CDR3 coding DNA: TGCGCCAGCAGCTTGACGCCGGGACCGCCCCAATCCAAGCAGTGCTTC. Amino acid sequence: CASSLTPGPPQSKQCF. Full variable domain (outside the CDR3, taken from reference TRBV5-1 and TRBJ2-7): KAGVTQTPRYLIKTRGQQVTLSCSPISGHRSVSWYQQTPGQGLQFLFEYFSETQRNKGNFPGRFSGRQFSNSRSEMNVSTLELGDSALYLCASSLTPGPPQSKQCFGPGTRLTVT.

This clonotype was seen at least ten times. The V gene is TRBV5-1, the J gene TRBJ1-1; possible D gene TRBD1, 6 bases. Trimming removed 0 bases from V and 7 bases from J, with 13 bases in between. Germline V CDR1 and CDR2: SGHRS, YFSETQ. CDR3 length equals 14 residues. The CDR3, as DNA: TGCGCCAGCAGCTTGGGGGGAAGGGGGGATGAAGCTTTCTTT. This encodes CASSLGGRGDEAFF.

The chain carries TRBV20-1 and TRBJ2-1; TRBD2 matches 9 bases. CDR3 length equals 14 residues. V was pared by 5 bases and J by 0 bases, with 2 bases of the junction left unmatched. In germline, CDR1 is DFQATT, CDR2 SNEGSKA (reference sequence). The CDR3 nucleotides read TGCAGTGCTTTAGCGGGAGACTCCTACAATGAGCAGTTCTTC. Protein product: CSALAGDSYNEQFF.

In regard to this clonotype: One base away lies a much larger clone, so this may be a sequencing read error. The conserved phenylalanine or tryptophan normally closing the CDR3 is absent here, so this likely arose from a read error. The J gene is TRBJ2-5, the V gene TRBV5-1; possible D gene TRBD1, 6 bases. With 5 bases removed from V and 2 bases from J, the gap between germline ends came to 16 bases. Germline assignment: CDR1 SGHRS and CDR2 YFSETQ. The CDR3 consists of 15 residues. The CDR3 coding sequence is TGCGCCAGCAGAAATATACAGGGTGGGCAAGAGACCCAGTACCTC. This codes for CASRNIQGGQETQYL.

Concerning this clonotype: A much larger clone lies a single base off, so this may be a read error. This chain connects TRBV10-3 to TRBJ1-4; no reliable D call. V lost 4 bases to trimming and J lost 9 bases, with 15 bases between them. CDR1 is ENHRY and CDR2 is SYGVKD in the germline V gene. The CDR3 runs 14 residues. The CDR3 loop is CAISAVLGEKKLFF. The CDR3 nucleotides are TGTGCCATCAGTGCGGTTTTGGGTGAGAAAAAACTGTTTTTT.